The 5 T cell receptor beta chains below all came from one sample that was sequenced in a study of cytomegalovirus exposure and HLA in healthy donors (dated by TCRdb to about 2017). Receptors were amplified or captured by the immunoSEQ multiplex PCR assay. For the multiplex PCR, a mixture combining 60 forward primers for TCR Vbeta segments and 13 reverse primers for TCR Jbeta segments was used. The immuneACCESS repertoire file appears here via TCRdb, limited to in-frame rearrangements. These files lack a portion of the clones; in checked studies, under half of the deficit traces to unresolved V genes, and the cause of the others is not known. This sample holds about 78,000 clones; over 70% were observed only once. The ten largest clones take up about 32% of the sample. What was sequenced was PBMCs. All receptors come from a man between 45 and 60 years old in good health and CMV-seropositive.

The chain combines TRBV19 with TRBJ2-2, with 14 bases matching TRBD2. This CDR3 is 17 amino acids long. CDR1 is LNHDA, CDR2 SQIVND, per germline (reference sequence). J gave up 7 bases and V 7 bases, and 11 bases lay outside the gene matches. This CDR3 reads CASNPGLAGGRDGELFF. CDR3 DNA: TGTGCCAGTAACCCCGGACTAGCGGGAGGTCGGGACGGGGAGCTGTTTTTT. Complete variable domain (other parts from reference TRBV19 and TRBJ2-2): DGGITQSPKYLFRKEGQNVTLSCEQNLNHDAMYWYRQDPGQGLRLIYYSQIVNDFQKGDIAEGYSVSREKKESFPLTVTSAQKNPTAFYLCASNPGLAGGRDGELFFGEGSRLTVL.

This chain uses TRBV10-3 with TRBJ2-1, with D possibly matching TRBD2 (6 bases). The V and J ends lost 1 base and 8 bases respectively, with 15 bases between them. CDR1 and CDR2 (germline): ENHRY, SYGVKD. The CDR3 length is 15 residues. The CDR3 protein is CAISELRAPGDEQFF. The CDR3 DNA follows: TGTGCCATCAGTGAGTTGAGGGCCCCGGGGGATGAGCAGTTCTTC.

The chain employs TRBV7-2 and TRBJ1-6; D is possibly TRBD1 (5 bases). The V end lost 1 base, the J end lost 6 bases, and 10 bases lay between the germline ends. The CDR3 extends over 15 amino acids. The germline CDR1 and CDR2 sequences are SGHTA and FQGNSA. As DNA, the CDR3 is TGTGCCAGCAGCTTAGGGGGAAGGGGTAATTCACCCCTCCACTTT. This codes for CASSLGGRGNSPLHF.

This clone was seen more than once but under ten times. The chain has TRBV19 and TRBJ1-5; D gene ambiguous. The V gene's germline CDR1 is LNHDA and CDR2 SQIVND (reference sequence). The CDR3 is 12 residues long. V was pared by 1 base and J by 5 bases, with 3 bases between. The CDR3 coding sequence is TGTGCCAGTAGTATAGTAGATCAGCCCCAGCATTTT. It is translated as CASSIVDQPQHF.

V gene TRBV2 combines with J gene TRBJ2-7; tentatively, D is TRBD1 (5 bases). With 7 bases removed from V and 9 bases from J, the gap between germline ends came to 22 bases. CDR1 SNHLY and CDR2 FYNNEI come from the germline V gene. The CDR3 consists of 14 residues. CDR3 loop: CASIAGRGDFGQYF. CDR3 sequence (DNA): TGTGCCAGCATCGCAGGGCGCGGAGACTTCGGGCAGTACTTC. Together with reference TRBV2 and TRBJ2-7, the CDR3 gives the full variable domain: EPEVTQTPSHQVTQMGQEVILRCVPISNHLYFYWYRQILGQKVEFLVSFYNNEISEKSEIFDDQFSVERPDGSNFTLKIRSTKLEDSAMYFCASIAGRGDFGQYFGPGTRLTVT.